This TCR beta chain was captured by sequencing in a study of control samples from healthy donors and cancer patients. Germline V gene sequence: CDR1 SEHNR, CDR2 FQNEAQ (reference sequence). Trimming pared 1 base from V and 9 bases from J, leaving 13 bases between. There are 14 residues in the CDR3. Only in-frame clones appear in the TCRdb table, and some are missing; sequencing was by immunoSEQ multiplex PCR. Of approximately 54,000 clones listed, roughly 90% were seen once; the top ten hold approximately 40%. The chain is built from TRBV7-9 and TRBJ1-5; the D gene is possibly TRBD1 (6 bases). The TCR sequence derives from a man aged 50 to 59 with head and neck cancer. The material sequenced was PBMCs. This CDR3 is CASSLGGAGLPQHF. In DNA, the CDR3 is TGTGCCAGCAGCTTAGGGGGGGCCGGGTTGCCCCAGCATTTT.